Each of the 13 T cell receptor beta chains below was sequenced from the same sample in a study of blood T cell repertoires in COVID-19. Sequencing used immunoSEQ multiplex PCR; TCRdb keeps in-frame clones, though not all of them. The sample includes some 310,000 clones, around nine tenths seen only once; the top ten take about 8.4%. The specimen was PBMCs or T cells enriched from blood (not recorded which). Source of these receptors: a woman in her twenties or thirties who had recovered from COVID-19.

The V and J genes are TRBV11-2 and TRBJ2-7; D might be TRBD1 (6 bases). The CDR3 is 14 residues long. With 5 bases removed from V and 3 bases from J, the gap between germline ends came to 14 bases. Germline values: CDR1 SGHAT, CDR2 FQNNGV. CDR3 sequence: CASSQFGQYYEQYF. The CDR3 nucleotides are TGTGCCAGCAGCCAATTCGGACAGTACTACGAGCAGTACTTC.

The V gene is TRBV20-1, the J gene TRBJ1-2; no reliable D call. CDR1 is DFQATT, CDR2 SNEGSKA, per germline (reference sequence). This CDR3 has 8 amino acids. The ends were cut back, 8 bases at V and 7 bases at J, with 5 bases in the middle. As DNA, the CDR3 is TGCAGTACCGGTGGCTACACCTTC. Translated: CSTGGYTF.

The chain combines TRBV5-6 with TRBJ2-7; weak D call: TRBD1 (6 bases). The CDR3 totals 18 residues. Trimming stripped 2 bases from V and 2 bases from J, with 23 bases between. Per the germline V gene, CDR1 is SGHDT and CDR2 is YYEEEE. CDR3 sequence (DNA): TGTGCCAGCAGCTTCACGGTGACGCGGAGGACAGTTACCTACGAGCAGTACTTC. It encodes CASSFTVTRRTVTYEQYF.

The chain joins TRBV3-1 (or the pseudogene TRBV3-2) to TRBJ1-2; D not certain. The V end was cut by 0 bases, the J end by 0 bases, with 5 bases between. Germline loops: CDR1 LGHDT, CDR2 YNNKEL (reference sequence). The CDR3 extends over 14 amino acids. CDR3 nucleotide sequence: TGTGCCAGCAGCCAAGACAGTACTAACTATGGCTACACCTTC. It is translated as CASSQDSTNYGYTF.

The chain links TRBV5-4 to TRBJ1-1; D is uncertain. V shed 4 bases and J shed 11 bases, with 18 bases lying between them. CDR1 is SGHNT and CDR2 is YYREEE in the germline V gene (reference sequence). This CDR3 comprises 13 residues. The CDR3 DNA sequence: TGTGCCAGCAGCGAGACCGGGAGTCTGAATGCTTTCTTT. This encodes CASSETGSLNAFF.

The V and J genes are TRBV5-6 and TRBJ1-2; TRBD1 might be the D (5 bases). CDR3 size: 14 residues. Trimming took off 3 bases at V and 0 bases at J, with 9 bases between the two ends. CDR1 is SGHDT, CDR2 YYEEEE, per germline. The CDR3 nucleotides read TGTGCCAGCAGCTGGGTGACAGCTAACTATGGCTACACCTTC. Its protein is CASSWVTANYGYTF. Using reference TRBV5-6 and TRBJ1-2 for the parts outside the CDR3, the full variable domain is DAGVTQSPTHLIKTRGQQVTLRCSPKSGHDTVSWYQQALGQGPQFIFQYYEEEERQRGNFPDRFSGHQFPNYSSELNVNALLLGDSALYLCASSWVTANYGYTFGSGTRLTVV.

V is TRBV9 and J is TRBJ2-7; D gene ambiguous. The CDR3 extends over 14 amino acids. V lost 0 bases and J 0 bases, leaving 7 bases between the germline ends. Per germline, CDR1 SGDLS and CDR2 YYNGEE. The CDR3 sequence is CASSVEPSSYEQYF. The CDR3 DNA sequence: TGTGCCAGCAGCGTAGAACCGAGCTCCTACGAGCAGTACTTC.

The chain recombines TRBV7-2 with TRBJ1-1; D is undetermined. V was pared by 8 bases and J by 0 bases, with 16 bases between. This CDR3 has 15 residues. Germline assignment: CDR1 SGHTA and CDR2 FQGNSA. CDR3 residues: CASCYYGFMNTEAFF. CDR3 nucleotide sequence: TGTGCCAGCTGCTACTATGGGTTCATGAACACTGAAGCTTTCTTT.

The V call is TRBV9, the J call TRBJ2-7; 8 bases agree with TRBD1. CDR1 and CDR2 (germline): SGDLS, YYNGEE. J lost 0 bases, V lost 8 bases, and 10 bases had no gene match. CDR3 length: 15 residues. The DNA for the CDR3 is TGTGCCAGTTCAGGGGGCGCGCGAAGCTCCTACGAGCAGTACTTC. Translated: CASSGGARSSYEQYF.

The chain uses TRBV11-2 and TRBJ1-2; D uncertain. Trimming left V 1 base short and J 6 bases short, with 6 bases between. The CDR3 has 12 amino acids. From germline, CDR1 is SGHAT and CDR2 FQNNGV. CDR3 protein: CASSLGTNGYTF. The CDR3 coding sequence is TGTGCCAGCAGCTTAGGGACTAATGGCTACACCTTC.

The table lists this clone with a count of one. Other DNA sequences in the same sample also yield this CDR3. V usage is TRBV30 and J usage is TRBJ2-5; 12 bases agree with TRBD2. CDR3 length: 15 residues. The V segment lost 0 bases and the J segment 5 bases; nucleotides outside the gene matches: 4. Germline CDR1 and CDR2: GTSNPN and SVGIG (reference sequence). CDR3 DNA: TGTGCCTGGAGTGTAGGACTAGCGGGGTGGGAGACCCAGTACTTC. Encoded protein: CAWSVGLAGWETQYF.

The chain couples TRBV7-9 to TRBJ2-1; the match to TRBD2 covers 7 bases. CDR1 is SEHNR, CDR2 FQNEAQ, per germline (reference sequence). The CDR3 has 19 residues. J lost 0 bases, V lost 1 base, and 12 bases had no gene match. The CDR3 nucleotides are TGTGCCAGCAGCTTAGAAGCGGGACTCAGCGGTGGCTCCTACAATGAGCAGTTCTTC. This codes for CASSLEAGLSGGSYNEQFF. The variable domain in full, with the rest retrieved from reference TRBV7-9 and TRBJ2-1, is DTGVSQNPRHKITKRGQNVTFRCDPISEHNRLYWYRQTLGQGPEFLTYFQNEAQLEKSRLLSDRFSAERPKGSFSTLEIQRTEQGDSAMYLCASSLEAGLSGGSYNEQFFGPGTRLTVL.

The chain recombines TRBV5-1 with TRBJ1-2; D unresolved. V gave up 4 bases and J gave up 5 bases, with 9 bases separating them. Germline CDR1 and CDR2: SGHRS and YFSETQ. CDR3 length equals 12 residues. The CDR3 DNA is TGCGCCAGCAGCCCGGACTCGTATGGCTACACCTTC. This translates into CASSPDSYGYTF.